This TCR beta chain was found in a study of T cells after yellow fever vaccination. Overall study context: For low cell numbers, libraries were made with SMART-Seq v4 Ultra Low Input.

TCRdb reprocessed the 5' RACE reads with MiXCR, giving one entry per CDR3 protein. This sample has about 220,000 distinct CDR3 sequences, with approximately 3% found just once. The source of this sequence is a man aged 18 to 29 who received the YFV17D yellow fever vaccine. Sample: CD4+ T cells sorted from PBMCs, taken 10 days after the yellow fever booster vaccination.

CDR3 in amino acids: CASSERRRGDSPLHF. The CDR3 DNA follows: TGTGCCAGCAGTGAAAGGCGGCGGGGGGATTCACCCCTCCACTTT. The V gene is TRBV6-1, the J gene TRBJ1-6, with D possibly matching TRBD1 (5 bases). Per germline, CDR1 MNHNS and CDR2 SASEGT. This CDR3 is 15 amino acids long. V dropped 2 bases and J dropped 8 bases, with 13 bases sitting between them.